This T cell receptor (beta chain) was identified during a study of cytomegalovirus exposure and HLA in healthy donors. General study points: An analysis that came later showed most CMV-associated TCR beta chains appearing HLA-restricted. Later, TCR association rates were found to vary by HLA locus, highest for DRB1 and lowest for HLA-C.

PCR primers comprised 60 Vbeta and 13 Jbeta primers. Sequencing used immunoSEQ multiplex PCR; TCRdb keeps in-frame clones, though not all of them. This repertoire shows about 150,000 clones, approximately 75% found once; its top ten account for 2.8%. This CDR3 comprises 11 residues. Trimming left V 4 bases short and J 14 bases short, with 13 bases between. Looked up from germline, CDR1 is MDHEN and CDR2 is SYDVKM. About this clone itself: Its antigen remains unidentified.

Specimen: PBMCs. This sequence originates from a man in his late teens or twenties in good health and CMV-seronegative. This rearrangement joins TRBV28 to TRBJ2-3, with D possibly being TRBD1 (6 bases). The DNA of the CDR3 is TGTGCCAGCAGTTCACAGGGTTACGGGTATTTT. Residues: CASSSQGYGYF.